The subject of this entry is one TCR beta chain. Its antigen is currently unknown. Profiled with immunoSEQ multiplex PCR; TCRdb holds only in-frame clones, not every one. The repertoire includes 2 million to 3 million clones, 93% of them detected once, and 0.36% sits in the top ten. CDR3 length: 14 amino acids. CDR1 is SGHRS, CDR2 YFSETQ, per germline. J gave up 9 bases and V 3 bases, and 6 bases lay outside the gene matches. The sample is drawn from a study of shared clonotypes between healthy human individuals. Overall study context: Plates per donor: three CD4 naive, three CD4 memory, two CD8 naive, one CD8 memory.

Study-level points and caveats: The sole specimen, blood, was sampled, and tissue repertoires likely differ.

The clonotype comes from a man younger than 35 in good health. Some clones in this sample may be carry-over from other donors' samples. This chain uses TRBV5-1 with TRBJ1-6; 7 bases line up with TRBD1. The sample consisted of naive CD4+ T cells from PBMCs. Subset meaning: CD45RA+ positively selected. CDR3 protein: CASSYDRVGSPLHF. The CDR3 DNA follows: TGCGCCAGCAGCTATGACAGGGTGGGTTCACCCCTCCACTTT.